The 29 T cell receptor beta chains below all came from one sample that was sequenced in a study of T cell responses to AZD1222 COVID-19 vaccine (dated by TCRdb to about 2021). The library relied on the immunoSEQ multiplex PCR assay. The clones in this table, taken by TCRdb from immuneACCESS, are in-frame only. Not every clone is retained; where verified, under half of the shortfall comes from an unresolved V gene, and the cause of the rest is unknown. This sample is represented by about 160,000 clones; 94% of them were singletons. The biggest ten clones account for 1.3% of the sample. The time point label here, explained by the study, means: baseline before first vaccination. The sequencing here drew on peripheral blood, taken on day 0 of AZD1222 vaccination. All receptors come from an adult in good health.

This chain connects TRBV12-3 or TRBV12-4 to TRBJ2-3; unclear D gene. V shed 10 bases and J shed 1 base, with 12 bases lying between them. The CDR3 spans 13 residues. The CDR3 region is CATALIRTDTQYF. In DNA form, the CDR3 reads TGTGCCACCGCGTTAATCCGCACAGATACGCAGTATTTT.

The V and J genes are TRBV14 and TRBJ1-4; TRBD1 is a possible D gene (6 bases). The CDR3 extends over 15 amino acids. Between the trimmed V and J ends, which lost 4 bases and 5 bases, there was a span of 14 bases. Germline V CDR1 and CDR2: SGHDN, FVKESK. CDR3 DNA sequence: TGTGCCAGCAGCCTCATACAGGGAGTAAATGAAAAACTGTTTTTT. This codes for CASSLIQGVNEKLFF.

V gene TRBV10-3 combines with J gene TRBJ2-2; 16 bases map to TRBD2. The CDR3 spans 20 residues. From germline, CDR1 is ENHRY and CDR2 SYGVKD. V lost 2 bases and J lost 5; bases outside the gene matches: 11. The CDR3 DNA follows: TGTGCCATCAGTGAGATTCCCGGGACTAGCGGGAGGGCCGCTACCGGGGAGCTGTTTTTT. Translating it yields CAISEIPGTSGRAATGELFF.

This clone was picked up one time. The chain carries TRBV19 and TRBJ1-5; 7 bases agree with TRBD1. V dropped 7 bases and J dropped 2; count of bases not matched to a gene: 2. The germline V gene has CDR1 LNHDA and CDR2 SQIVND (reference sequence). This CDR3 is 13 amino acids long. The CDR3 here is CASKDRGNQPQHF. The DNA of the CDR3 is TGTGCCAGTAAAGACAGGGGCAATCAGCCCCAGCATTTT.

This sequence joins TRBV7-3 and TRBJ2-3; 10 bases line up with TRBD2. Germline CDR1 SGHTA, CDR2 FQGTGA. This CDR3 spans 15 amino acids. J lost 5 bases, V lost 2 bases, and 4 bases had no gene match. Written as DNA, the CDR3 is TGTGCCAGCAGCTTACTAGCGGGAGAGGTAGATACGCAGTATTTT. This codes for CASSLLAGEVDTQYF.

This clone was observed once. This chain uses TRBV2 with TRBJ1-2; TRBD1 agrees at 7 bases. The CDR3 consists of 14 residues. Germline loops: CDR1 SNHLY, CDR2 FYNNEI. V was clipped by 1 base and J by 9 bases; unmatched bases: 8. Here the CDR3 DNA reads TGTGCCAGCAGTGAAGGGGCAGGGGGTGGTAGCTACACCTTC. Residues: CASSEGAGGGSYTF.

This rearrangement joins TRBV6-6 to TRBJ2-5; 14 nucleotides line up with TRBD2. CDR1 is MNHNY, CDR2 SVGAGI, per germline (reference sequence). The CDR3 loop spans 15 amino acids. V was pared by 6 bases and J by 5 bases, with 5 bases of the junction left unmatched. The CDR3 here is CASRSTSGGAETQYF. For the CDR3, the DNA is TGTGCCAGCAGGTCGACTAGCGGGGGGGCGGAGACCCAGTACTTC.

The CDR3 region is CASKDLAETGEKLFF. CDR3 in DNA: TGTGCCAGTAAGGACCTCGCGGAAACTGGTGAAAAACTGTTTTTT. The chain couples TRBV19 to TRBJ1-4, with D uncertain. The CDR3 has 15 residues. Looked up from germline, CDR1 is LNHDA and CDR2 is SQIVND (reference sequence). V dropped 7 bases and J dropped 7 bases, with 19 bases sitting between them.

This clone was counted a single time. The V gene is TRBV27, the J gene TRBJ1-1; D gene uncertain. From germline, CDR1 is MNHEY and CDR2 SMNVEV (reference sequence). V dropped 8 bases and J dropped 1 base, with 11 bases sitting between them. This CDR3 region has 13 residues. In nucleotides, the CDR3 is TGTGCCAGCGGATTGAGGGAGAACACTGAAGCTTTCTTT. Residues: CASGLRENTEAFF.

The chain combines TRBV19 with TRBJ1-1, with D tentatively TRBD1 (6 bases). Trimming pared 1 base from V and 5 bases from J, leaving 11 bases between. The germline CDR1 and CDR2 sequences are LNHDA and SQIVND (reference sequence). This CDR3 spans 14 amino acids. This CDR3 is CASSIGQGRTEAFF. The CDR3 DNA follows: TGTGCCAGTAGTATAGGTCAGGGGAGGACTGAAGCTTTCTTT.

This clone was counted a single time. The V and J genes are TRBV27 and TRBJ1-1; D remains ambiguous. Deletions cut 11 bases from V and 0 bases from J, with 10 bases between. Germline V gives CDR1 MNHEY, CDR2 SMNVEV (reference sequence). The CDR3 contains 12 residues. CDR3 loop: CAGVHLNTEAFF. The CDR3 DNA sequence: TGTGCCGGGGTGCATCTGAACACTGAAGCTTTCTTT.

This sequence joins TRBV9 and TRBJ2-3, with a tentative D call TRBD2 (6 bases). The CDR3 length is 14 residues. Germline CDR1 is SGDLS and CDR2 is YYNGEE. Trimming left V 2 bases short and J 4 bases short, with 11 bases between. The CDR3 DNA reads as TGTGCCAGCAGCGTGGTGGGGGGTCCAGATACGCAGTATTTT. Protein sequence: CASSVVGGPDTQYF.

The chain combines TRBV6-5 with TRBJ2-3, with D unresolved. Germline V gene data show CDR1 as MNHEY and CDR2 as SVGAGI. This CDR3 comprises 12 residues. Trimming stripped 8 bases from V and 0 bases from J, with 6 bases between. The CDR3 is CASRSSTDTQYF. Here the CDR3 DNA reads TGTGCCAGCCGTTCTAGCACAGATACGCAGTATTTT.

The chain uses TRBV29-1 and TRBJ1-2; D uncertain. Germline loops: CDR1 SQVTM, CDR2 ANQGSEA. This CDR3 spans 11 amino acids. Trimming took off 7 bases at V and 1 base at J, with 7 bases between the two ends. The CDR3 nucleotides read TGCAGCGGACGGATTAACTATGGCTACACCTTC. Translation gives CSGRINYGYTF.

This CDR3 is CASSPLSGPYNEQFF. Written as DNA, the CDR3 is TGCGCCAGCAGCCCCCTTAGCGGCCCCTACAATGAGCAGTTCTTC. The chain links TRBV4-1 to TRBJ2-1; a possible D gene is TRBD2 (6 bases). V gave up 4 bases and J gave up 2 bases, with 12 bases separating them. The germline CDR1 and CDR2 sequences are MGHRA and YSYEKL. The CDR3 is made up of 15 amino acids.

J is TRBJ2-3 and V is TRBV2, with D maybe TRBD2 (6 bases). The germline V gene encodes CDR1 SNHLY and CDR2 FYNNEI. The CDR3 loop spans 14 amino acids. V was clipped by 7 bases and J by 10 bases, with 21 bases between them. CDR3 nucleotides: TGTGCCAGCATCCCGTCGACTAGTCGGAACGCGCAGTATTTT. Translation: CASIPSTSRNAQYF.

The chain carries TRBV7-9 and TRBJ2-7, with D possibly being TRBD1 (6 bases). Looked up from germline, CDR1 is SEHNR and CDR2 is FQNEAQ (reference sequence). With 7 bases removed from V and 6 bases from J, the gap between germline ends came to 13 bases. This CDR3 has 12 amino acids. The CDR3 sequence is CASNLLGAEQYV. The CDR3 DNA reads as TGTGCCAGCAACCTTCTGGGGGCCGAGCAGTACGTC.

The J gene is TRBJ2-6, the V gene TRBV4-3; D gene ambiguous. With 0 bases removed from V and 3 bases from J, the gap between germline ends came to 3 bases. This CDR3 has 14 amino acids. Germline-derived CDR1 and CDR2 are LGHNA and YSLEER. The CDR3 nucleotides are TGCGCCAGCAGCCAAGATGGTGGGGCCAACGTCCTGACTTTC. Translation gives CASSQDGGANVLTF.

The chain recombines TRBV3-1 (or the pseudogene TRBV3-2) with TRBJ2-1, with a possible D match to TRBD2 (6 bases). Per the germline V gene, CDR1 is LGHDT and CDR2 is YNNKEL (reference sequence). The CDR3 is made up of 17 amino acids. The V and J ends lost 3 bases and 10 bases respectively, with 25 bases between them. The CDR3 reads CASSQERTGEGCEEQFF. CDR3 nucleotide sequence: TGTGCCAGCAGCCAGGAGAGGACGGGAGAGGGGTGCGAAGAGCAGTTCTTC.

This sequence joins TRBV6-2 or TRBV6-3 and TRBJ2-3, with TRBD2 matching 7 bases. The CDR3 runs 20 residues. Trimming cost V 0 bases and J 0 bases; bases outside gene matches: 15. CDR1 and CDR2 from the germline V gene are MNHEY and SVGEGT. The CDR3 region is CASSYSSLADKRVSTDTQYF. CDR3 DNA: TGTGCCAGCAGTTACTCGTCTCTAGCGGACAAGAGGGTTAGCACAGATACGCAGTATTTT.

V gene TRBV2 combines with J gene TRBJ1-2, with D perhaps TRBD1 (6 bases). The germline gives CDR1 SNHLY, CDR2 FYNNEI. This CDR3 is 14 amino acids long. Trimming removed 2 bases at V and 6 bases at J, with 13 bases between. The DNA of the CDR3 is TGTGCCAGCAGTGAATACCGGACAGAAGATGGCTACACCTTC. Amino acids: CASSEYRTEDGYTF. Looking up the rest from reference TRBV2 and TRBJ1-2 gives the full variable domain: EPEVTQTPSHQVTQMGQEVILRCVPISNHLYFYWYRQILGQKVEFLVSFYNNEISEKSEIFDDQFSVERPDGSNFTLKIRSTKLEDSAMYFCASSEYRTEDGYTFGSGTRLTVV.

The chain links TRBV6-6 to TRBJ1-2, with a tentative D call TRBD1 (5 bases). Germline CDR1 MNHNY, CDR2 SVGAGI (reference sequence). The CDR3 runs to 14 residues. The V gene lost 2 bases and the J gene lost 4 bases, with 11 bases spanning the gap. The DNA for the CDR3 is TGTGCCAGCAGTTACGTTTCTCAGGGCTATGGCTACACCTTC. This gives the protein CASSYVSQGYGYTF.

The gene calls are TRBV24-1 and TRBJ1-1, with D perhaps matching TRBD1 (5 bases). Looked up from germline, CDR1 is KGHDR and CDR2 is SFDVKD. V was pared by 2 bases and J by 6 bases, with 9 bases between. This CDR3 spans 13 amino acids. The CDR3 reads CATSDSWTSEAFF. The CDR3 DNA is TGTGCCACCAGTGATTCCTGGACATCTGAAGCTTTCTTT.

V gene TRBV5-1 combines with J gene TRBJ1-2; no definite D call. CDR3 length: 13 residues. V shed 2 bases and J shed 2 bases, with 7 bases lying between them. CDR1 is SGHRS, CDR2 YFSETQ, per germline. The CDR3 loop is CASSFDNNYGYTF. CDR3 bases: TGCGCCAGCAGCTTTGACAACAACTATGGCTACACCTTC.

This clone was recorded a few times. This chain links TRBV13 with TRBJ2-5, with D possibly being TRBD1 or TRBD2 (6 bases each). The germline V gene has CDR1 PRHDT and CDR2 FYEKMQ (reference sequence). CDR3 length: 14 amino acids. With 4 bases removed from V and 4 bases from J, the gap between germline ends came to 13 bases. The CDR3 sequence is CASSWGASLETQYF. CDR3 in DNA: TGTGCCAGCAGCTGGGGGGCCTCCCTAGAGACCCAGTACTTC.

The chain employs TRBV3-1 (or the pseudogene TRBV3-2) and TRBJ1-1; D is uncertain. Germline V gene data show CDR1 as LGHDT and CDR2 as YNNKEL (reference sequence). Trimming took off 2 bases at V and 4 bases at J, with 11 bases between the two ends. The CDR3 is made up of 14 amino acids. CDR3: CASSQFSGATEAFF. The CDR3 DNA is TGTGCCAGCAGCCAATTTTCCGGAGCCACTGAAGCTTTCTTT.

This chain links TRBV11-3 with TRBJ1-6; D is ambiguous. V was pared by 5 bases and J by 4 bases, with 9 bases between. Germline V gene data show CDR1 as SGHNT and CDR2 as YENEEA. The CDR3 has 14 residues. CDR3 nucleotides: TGTGCCAGCAGCGAAGGACGGTATAATTCACCCCTCCACTTT. Its protein is CASSEGRYNSPLHF.

The V and J genes are TRBV7-2 and TRBJ1-3; TRBD1 matches 7 bases. CDR3 size: 17 residues. V shed 2 bases, J shed 2 bases, and the junction held 9 bases outside the gene matches. The germline V gene has CDR1 SGHTA and CDR2 FQGNSA. The CDR3 DNA sequence: TGTGCCAGCAGCTTATCGAGTCCGACAGGGACTGGAAACACCATATATTTT. The encoded protein is CASSLSSPTGTGNTIYF.

The chain uses TRBV29-1 and TRBJ2-5; D is ambiguous. Trimming shortened V by 2 bases and J by 3 bases, and 10 bases separated the two germline ends. Per the germline V gene, CDR1 is SQVTM and CDR2 is ANQGSEA. The CDR3 contains 13 residues. DNA for the CDR3: TGCAGCGTTGAAACCCCCAGAGAAGAGACCCAGTACTTC. It yields the protein CSVETPREETQYF. Filled out from reference TRBV29-1 and TRBJ2-5, the complete variable domain reads SAVISQKPSRDICQRGTSLTIQCQVDSQVTMMFWYRQQPGQSLTLIATANQGSEATYESGFVIDKFPISRPNLTFSTLTVSNMSPEDSSIYLCSVETPREETQYFGPGTRLLVL.